Following are 29 T cell receptor beta chains from one sample sequenced in a study of T cells in Graves' hyperthyroidism and ophthalmopathy. Using RNA transcripts as the source, TCR beta CDR3 regions were amplified. The HTBI set primed first-round TCR CDR3 RT-PCR. TCRdb called the multiplex PCR reads again in MiXCR, with one record for every CDR3 protein. The sample has around 480,000 distinct CDR3 sequences, around 15% seen once. Material for sequencing was blood. These receptors all come from a woman aged 18-29 years with Graves' hyperthyroidism.

This clonotype was detected only a few times. V is TRBV20-1 and J is TRBJ2-1; D is possibly TRBD2 (5 bases). Per germline, CDR1 DFQATT and CDR2 SNEGSKA (reference sequence). Trimming left V 3 bases short and J 9 bases short, with 12 bases between. This CDR3 comprises 12 residues. Here the CDR3 reads CSASPSMSEQFF. The CDR3 DNA is TGCAGTGCTAGCCCTAGCATGAGTGAGCAGTTCTTC.

In this sample, this clonotype turned up a few times. V gene TRBV4-2 combines with J gene TRBJ2-2; D unclear. Germline-derived CDR1 and CDR2 are LGHNA and YNFKEQ. Trimming pared 2 bases from V and 6 bases from J, leaving 10 bases between. The CDR3 spans 14 residues. CDR3 sequence (DNA): TGTGCCAGCAGCCAACCCTCGACGGCCGGGGAGCTGTTTTTT. This codes for CASSQPSTAGELFF.

This clonotype was seen many times. The chain links TRBV11-3 to TRBJ2-3, with 7 bases fitting TRBD2. Germline loops: CDR1 SGHNT, CDR2 YENEEA. Trimming at V came to 0 bases and at J to 0 bases, leaving 6 bases not matched to a gene. The CDR3 covers 17 residues. The CDR3 loop reads CASSLDRASGSTDTQYF. DNA for the CDR3: TGTGCCAGCAGCTTAGATCGCGCTAGCGGAAGCACAGATACGCAGTATTTT.

To note about this clonotype: A much bigger clone sits one base away, suggesting this may be a read error. This chain joins TRBV30 and TRBJ1-2, with D uncertain. The CDR3 totals 12 residues. Germline V gives CDR1 GTSNPN, CDR2 SVGIG (reference sequence). This CDR3 is CARSALNYGYTF. The DNA for the CDR3 is TGTGCCCGGAGTGCCCTTAACTATGGCTACACCTTC.

V is TRBV6-2 or TRBV6-3 and J is TRBJ2-7, with 10 bases lining up with TRBD2. V lost 4 bases, J lost 5 bases, and 8 bases stayed unmatched. This CDR3 comprises 15 residues. Germline V gives CDR1 MNHEY, CDR2 SVGEGT. The CDR3 protein is CASSSGLADTDEQYF. CDR3 coding DNA: TGTGCCAGCAGTTCCGGACTAGCGGATACGGACGAGCAGTACTTC.

In this sample, this clonotype turned up a few times. The J gene is TRBJ1-5, the V gene TRBV6-2 or TRBV6-3, with D tentatively TRBD1 (5 bases). This CDR3 has 17 residues. Trimming cost V 5 bases and J 5 bases, with 22 bases left between them. The germline CDR1 and CDR2 sequences are MNHEY and SVGEGT. The CDR3 DNA sequence: TGTGCCAGCAGTGGAGGGACCGCAGCTCTACGGGATCAGCCCCAGCATTTT. Translation gives CASSGGTAALRDQPQHF.

This clonotype occurred many times. The chain links TRBV5-1 to TRBJ2-5; 14 bases fit TRBD2. Trimming cost V 0 bases and J 10 bases; bases outside gene matches: 8. The length of the CDR3 is 16 residues. The germline gives CDR1 SGHRS, CDR2 YFSETQ. CDR3 region: CASSLAGLAGVDDQYF. As DNA, the CDR3 is TGCGCCAGCAGCTTGGCGGGACTAGCGGGAGTCGATGACCAGTACTTC.

This clonotype showed up many times. This chain joins TRBV9 and TRBJ1-1; 7 positions match TRBD1. In germline, CDR1 is SGDLS, CDR2 YYNGEE. Losses at the gene ends were 3 bases for V and 7 bases for J; bases not matched to a gene: 6. CDR3 length: 13 residues. The CDR3 sequence is CASSAQGGVEAFF. The CDR3 DNA sequence: TGTGCCAGCAGCGCCCAGGGGGGGGTTGAAGCTTTCTTT.

The V call is TRBV5-1, the J call TRBJ2-1; D might be TRBD2 (5 bases). V gave up 4 bases and J gave up 8 bases, with 19 bases separating them. Germline CDR1 reads SGHRS; CDR2 reads YFSETQ. This CDR3 contains 15 residues. CDR3 amino acids: CASSGLGGGRDEQFF. The CDR3 DNA follows: TGCGCCAGCAGCGGATTGGGCGGAGGACGCGATGAGCAGTTCTTC.

There are a few counts of this clonotype. The chain is built from TRBV6-5 and TRBJ2-3; no firm D call. From germline, CDR1 is MNHEY and CDR2 SVGAGI. This CDR3 comprises 14 residues. V was shortened by 3 bases and J by 1 base, with 8 bases between the two germline ends. For the CDR3, the DNA is TGTGCCAGCAGTTATGGGCCGGGCACAGATACGCAGTATTTT. It yields the protein CASSYGPGTDTQYF.

This clonotype appeared many times. The chain links TRBV18 to TRBJ1-4, with 7 nucleotides matching TRBD1. The CDR3 is made up of 15 amino acids. CDR1 and CDR2 from the germline V gene are KGHSH and LQKENI. V was pared by 3 bases and J by 2 bases, with 3 bases of the junction left unmatched. The CDR3 here is CASSPMGQTNEKLFF. The CDR3 DNA sequence: TGTGCCAGCTCACCTATGGGACAGACTAATGAAAAACTGTTTTTT.

The chain carries TRBV7-3 and TRBJ2-1; 8 nucleotides line up with TRBD1. V was clipped by 6 bases and J by 4 bases; unmatched bases: 8. Germline V gene sequence: CDR1 SGHTA, CDR2 FQGTGA. The CDR3 has 15 residues. The CDR3 DNA reads as TGTGCCAGCAGTTACGTGGACAGGGCTTACAATGAGCAGTTCTTC. Translated: CASSYVDRAYNEQFF.

This clonotype was counted only a few times. This chain links TRBV20-1 with TRBJ2-7, with 11 positions matching TRBD1. There are 15 residues in the CDR3. Germline V gives CDR1 DFQATT, CDR2 SNEGSKA (reference sequence). V gave up 3 bases and J gave up 3 bases; unmatched junction bases: 7. CDR3 loop: CSASPWDRGDYEQYF. The CDR3, as DNA: TGCAGTGCTAGTCCCTGGGACAGGGGGGACTACGAGCAGTACTTC.

This clonotype has more than one count but fewer than ten. This chain uses TRBV29-1 with TRBJ2-1; no reliable D call. Per germline, CDR1 SQVTM and CDR2 ANQGSEA. Trimming shortened V by 5 bases and J by 0 bases, and 8 bases separated the two germline ends. This CDR3 has 13 residues. The CDR3 DNA reads as TGCAGCGTTCACTGGACCTCCTACAATGAGCAGTTCTTC. Translation: CSVHWTSYNEQFF.

This clonotype was seen many times. The V and J genes are TRBV12-3 or TRBV12-4 and TRBJ1-2; D is undetermined. Trimming took off 2 bases at V and 6 bases at J, with 10 bases between the two ends. The CDR3 contains 13 residues. CDR3 sequence: CASSLLGGDGYTF. CDR3 nucleotides: TGTGCCAGCAGTTTATTAGGTGGGGATGGCTACACCTTC.

The rearrangement uses TRBV9 and TRBJ2-5; 7 positions agree with TRBD1. The V gene end was trimmed by 3 bases and the J gene end by 6 bases; junction bases not matched to a gene: 8. This CDR3 comprises 14 residues. Germline V gives CDR1 SGDLS, CDR2 YYNGEE. The CDR3 DNA follows: TGTGCCAGCAGCGACGGGGACAGCGTAAAGACCCAGTACTTC. Its protein product is CASSDGDSVKTQYF.

There are many counts of this clonotype. CDR3 in amino acids: CASSLALTSGGDGYTF. The CDR3 DNA sequence: TGTGCCAGCAGTTTAGCGCTAACATCGGGAGGGGATGGCTACACCTTC. The V gene is TRBV12-3 or TRBV12-4, the J gene TRBJ1-2; possible D gene TRBD1, 5 bases. The CDR3 extends over 16 amino acids. Trimming left V 0 bases short and J 6 bases short, with 17 bases between.

Note on this clonotype: This may come from a read error, since a much larger clone is one base off. The CDR3 sequence: CSAIMTGSEKLFF. The CDR3 DNA reads as TGCAGTGCTATAATGACAGGGTCCGAAAAACTGTTTTTT. The genes are TRBV20-1 and TRBJ1-4; 7 bases match TRBD1. V gave up 4 bases and J gave up 8 bases; unmatched junction bases: 7. The CDR3 loop spans 13 amino acids. CDR1 is DFQATT and CDR2 is SNEGSKA in the germline V gene (reference sequence).

This clonotype has ten or more counts. The chain links TRBV7-2 to TRBJ2-1, with unresolved D. In germline, CDR1 is SGHTA, CDR2 FQGNSA. V was cut by 5 bases and J by 4 bases, with 15 bases left in between. CDR3 length: 15 amino acids. In DNA form, the CDR3 reads TGTGCCAGCAGCGAAGACTCCTCACATTACAATGAGCAGTTCTTC. It is translated as CASSEDSSHYNEQFF.

The sample holds a few counts of this clonotype. The chain links TRBV20-1 to TRBJ2-1, with D tentatively TRBD1 (5 bases). The V gene's germline CDR1 is DFQATT and CDR2 SNEGSKA (reference sequence). CDR3 length: 11 residues. V was trimmed by 2 bases and J by 10 bases, leaving 9 bases between them. CDR3 protein: CSARRRQEQFF. Here the CDR3 DNA reads TGCAGTGCTAGACGGAGACAGGAGCAGTTCTTC.

This clonotype was recorded many times. The genes are TRBV3-1 and TRBJ2-1; 7 bases are shared with TRBD2. The length of the CDR3 is 16 residues. V shed 4 bases, J shed 1 base, and the junction held 7 bases outside the gene matches. Germline CDR1 reads LGHDT; CDR2 reads YNNKEL (reference sequence). The CDR3 sequence is CASSLPLAVSYNEQFF. The CDR3 DNA follows: TGTGCCAGCAGCCTCCCTCTAGCGGTATCCTACAATGAGCAGTTCTTC.

This clonotype was counted many times. The chain recombines TRBV5-6 with TRBJ2-3; D is perhaps TRBD1 or TRBD2 (6 bases each). This CDR3 contains 15 residues. Germline V CDR1 and CDR2: SGHDT, YYEEEE. V was cut by 4 bases and J by 3 bases, with 15 bases left in between. CDR3 residues: CASSVGGGGTDTQYF. The CDR3 nucleotides read TGTGCCAGCAGCGTCGGAGGAGGGGGTACAGATACGCAGTATTTT.

The chain uses TRBV19 and TRBJ1-6, with D unresolved. CDR1 is LNHDA and CDR2 is SQIVND in the germline V gene (reference sequence). This CDR3 is 13 amino acids long. The V gene lost 10 bases and the J gene lost 7 bases, with 14 bases spanning the gap. The CDR3 spells CATREISNSPLHF. The DNA of the CDR3 is TGTGCCACTCGGGAGATTTCGAATTCACCCCTCCACTTT.

J is TRBJ2-3 and V is TRBV20-1; 8 bases agree with TRBD1. The length of the CDR3 is 15 residues. Germline values: CDR1 DFQATT, CDR2 SNEGSKA (reference sequence). The V gene end was trimmed by 6 bases and the J gene end by 2 bases; junction bases not matched to a gene: 10. CDR3 nucleotides: TGCAGTGCGCGGACAGGGACAGGTAACACAGATACGCAGTATTTT. Its protein product is CSARTGTGNTDTQYF.

This clonotype was seen at least ten times. For the CDR3, the DNA is TGTGCCAGCAGCTCGACTAGCGGGGTGGGAAATGAGCAGTTCTTC. Translated: CASSSTSGVGNEQFF. The rearrangement joins TRBV7-3 to TRBJ2-1; TRBD2 matches 11 bases. Germline lookup yields CDR1 SGHTA and CDR2 FQGTGA. Trimming removed 4 bases from V and 7 bases from J; junction bases left unmatched: 6. This CDR3 contains 15 residues.

This clonotype has at least ten counts. This CDR3 reads CSVEGQGNEQFF. Here the CDR3 DNA reads TGCAGCGTTGAAGGACAGGGCAATGAGCAGTTCTTC. V and J are TRBV29-1 and TRBJ2-1, with TRBD1 matching 7 bases. Per the germline V gene, CDR1 is SQVTM and CDR2 is ANQGSEA. This CDR3 is 12 amino acids long. The V and J ends lost 1 base and 6 bases, in that order; junction bases with no gene match: 0.

Of note for this clonotype: This may stem from a read error, because a much larger clone lies one nucleotide away. J is TRBJ1-1 and V is TRBV9; no definite D call. The CDR3 is 15 residues long. Germline loops: CDR1 SGDLS, CDR2 YYNGEE. As DNA, the CDR3 is TGTGCCGGCAGCGGAAGGACGGCTTTGAACACTGAAGCTTTCTTT. Its translation is CAGSGRTALNTEAFF.

At least ten counts were recorded for this clonotype. V usage is TRBV12-3 or TRBV12-4 and J usage is TRBJ2-5, with 9 bases aligning to TRBD1. V was clipped by 3 bases and J by 3 bases; unmatched bases: 8. The length of the CDR3 is 16 residues. Written as DNA, the CDR3 is TGTGCCAGCAGTTTTAGGGCGGGACAGGGAAAAGAGACCCAGTACTTC. Its protein is CASSFRAGQGKETQYF.

Turning to this clonotype: This may stem from a read error, because a much larger clone lies one nucleotide away. The rearrangement uses TRBV24-1 and TRBJ2-2; 10 bases fit TRBD1. This CDR3 has 19 residues. In germline, CDR1 is KGHDR, CDR2 SFDVKD. The CDR3 region is CATSDLGRDRGQNTGGLFF. The CDR3 nucleotides are TGTGCCACCAGTGATTTGGGCCGGGACAGGGGCCAGAACACCGGGGGGCTGTTTTTT.